This TCR beta chain was sequenced for a study of T cells expressing NK-cell markers. The germline V gene has CDR1 SGHVS and CDR2 FNYEAQ. The CDR3 extends over 16 amino acids. Study-level findings and limits: A few donors showed these clonotypes also leading the CD3+CD56-NKG2C+ fraction. Certain NKG2C+ T cell clones were expanded, and their HCMV specificity remained unclear.

As concerns this clonotype: Its matching antigen is unknown.

The TCR beta cDNA came from 5'RACE template switching with UMIs. From its re-call of the 5' RACE reads, TCRdb lists each CDR3 protein once, without DNA. The sample table sets out about 550,000 distinct CDR3 sequences. This receptor was taken from a man aged 18 to 30 in good health. The chain recombines TRBV7-6 with TRBJ2-1; TCRdb reports TRBD2, a call that lacks DNA to check it against. The material sequenced was blood T cells: a sorted CD56 or NKG2C T cell subset, CD4+ or CD8+ T cells, or bulk PBMC T cells (not recorded which). This CDR3 is CASSLPDWTGGDEQFF. Full variable domain (outside the CDR3, taken from reference TRBV7-6 and TRBJ2-1): GAGVSQSPRYKVTKRGQDVALRCDPISGHVSLYWYRQALGQGPEFLTYFNYEAQQDKSGLPNDRFSAERPEGSISTLTIQRTEQRDSAMYRCASSLPDWTGGDEQFFGPGTRLTVL.